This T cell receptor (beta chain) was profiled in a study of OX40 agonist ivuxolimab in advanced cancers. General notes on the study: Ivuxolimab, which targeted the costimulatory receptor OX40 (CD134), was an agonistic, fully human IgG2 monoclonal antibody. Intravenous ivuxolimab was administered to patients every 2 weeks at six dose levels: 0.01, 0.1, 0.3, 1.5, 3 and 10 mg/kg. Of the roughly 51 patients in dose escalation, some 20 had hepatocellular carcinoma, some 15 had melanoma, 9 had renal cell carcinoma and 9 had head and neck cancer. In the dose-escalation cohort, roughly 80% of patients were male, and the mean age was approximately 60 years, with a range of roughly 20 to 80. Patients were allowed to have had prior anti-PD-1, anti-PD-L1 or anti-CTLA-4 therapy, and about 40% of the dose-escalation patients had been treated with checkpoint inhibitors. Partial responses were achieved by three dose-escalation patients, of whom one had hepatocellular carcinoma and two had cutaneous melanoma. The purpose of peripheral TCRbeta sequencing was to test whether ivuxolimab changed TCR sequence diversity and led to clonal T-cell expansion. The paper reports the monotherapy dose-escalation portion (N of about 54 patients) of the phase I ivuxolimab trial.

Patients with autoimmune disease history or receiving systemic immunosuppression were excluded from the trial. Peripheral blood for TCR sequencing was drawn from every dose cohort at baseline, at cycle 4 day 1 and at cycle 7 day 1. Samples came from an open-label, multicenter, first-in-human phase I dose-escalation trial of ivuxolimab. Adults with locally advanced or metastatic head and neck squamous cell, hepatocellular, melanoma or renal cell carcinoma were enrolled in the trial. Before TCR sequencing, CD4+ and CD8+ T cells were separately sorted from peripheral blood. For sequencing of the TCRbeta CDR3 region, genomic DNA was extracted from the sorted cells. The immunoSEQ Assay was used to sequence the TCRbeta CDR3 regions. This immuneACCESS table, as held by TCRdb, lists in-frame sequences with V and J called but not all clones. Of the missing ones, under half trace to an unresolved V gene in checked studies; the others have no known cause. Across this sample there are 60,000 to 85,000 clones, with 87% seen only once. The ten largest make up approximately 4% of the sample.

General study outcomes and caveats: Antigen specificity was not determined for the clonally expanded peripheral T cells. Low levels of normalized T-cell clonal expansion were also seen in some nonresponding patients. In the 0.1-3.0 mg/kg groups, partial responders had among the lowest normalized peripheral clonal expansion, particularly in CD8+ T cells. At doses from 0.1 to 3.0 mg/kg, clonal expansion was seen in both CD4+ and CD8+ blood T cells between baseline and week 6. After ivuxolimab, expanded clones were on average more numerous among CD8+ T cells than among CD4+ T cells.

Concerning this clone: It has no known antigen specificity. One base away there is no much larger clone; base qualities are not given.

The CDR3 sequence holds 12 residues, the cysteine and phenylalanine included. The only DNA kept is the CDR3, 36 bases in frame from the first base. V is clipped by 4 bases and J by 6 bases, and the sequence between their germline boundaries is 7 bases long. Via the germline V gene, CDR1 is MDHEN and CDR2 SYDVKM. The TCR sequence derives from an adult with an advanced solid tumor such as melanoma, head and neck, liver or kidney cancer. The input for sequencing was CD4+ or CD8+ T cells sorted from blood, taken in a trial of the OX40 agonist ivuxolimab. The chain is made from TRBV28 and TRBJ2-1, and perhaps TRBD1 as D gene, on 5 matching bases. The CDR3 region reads CASSYRGNEQFF. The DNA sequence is TGTGCCAGCAGTTATAGGGGCAATGAGCAGTTCTTC.